This is a list of T cell receptor beta chains from one sample in a study of human T cells and chemical hapten exposure. TCRdb redid the calling of the RACE reads with MiXCR, one entry per CDR3 protein. The sample consists of over 300,000 distinct CDR3 sequences, 4% to 6% of them appearing once. This specimen consisted of whole blood, obtained in connection with sensitization to the hapten diphenylcyclopropenone (DPC). Receptors originate from a woman aged 50 to 60 with alopecia areata. Some clones in this sample may be carry-over from other donors' samples. Each CDR3 is given with its conserved first and last residue. A D gene is named only where the DNA matches it firmly. A clone size is listed for some rows: how often the clone was seen (once, few, many), or a class if it is expanded.

TRBJ2-7,TRBV7-2,many,-,TGTGCCAGCAGCTCAGGGGGGAGACGATTCCTAGAGGAGCAGTACTTC,CASSSGGRRFLEEQYF
TRBJ1-1,TRBV12-3/TRBV12-4,-,-,TGTGCCAGCAGGGTTTACAGTGAAGCTTTCTTT,CASRVYSEAFF
TRBJ1-1,TRBV6-2/TRBV6-3,-,-,TGTGCCAGCAGTTCCTTGGACGGAGCTTTGGGAGCTTTCTTT,CASSSLDGALGAFF
TRBJ2-5,TRBV7-6,few,TRBD2,TGTGCCAGCAGTTCCGGGGGGGTGGCGCGAAAAGAGACCCAGTACTTC,CASSSGGVARKETQYF
TRBJ2-5,TRBV5-1,many,-,TGCGCCAGCAGCTCTATACCCGGGGGAGAGACCCAGTACTTC,CASSSIPGGETQYF
TRBJ2-2,TRBV28,many,-,TGTGCCAGCTCTACCGGGGGAACCGGGGAGCTGTTTTTT,CASSTGGTGELFF
TRBJ2-3,TRBV6-2/TRBV6-3,many,-,TGTGCCAGCAGCCCGGGGGAGGATACGCAGTATTTT,CASSPGEDTQYF
TRBJ1-1,TRBV14,-,-,TGTGCCAGCAGCCAAGTTCTGGGAAATACTGAAGCTTTCTTT,CASSQVLGNTEAFF
TRBJ2-4,TRBV20-1,many,TRBD2,TGCAGTGCGCCCGGGGGGGCGGTAGACATTCAGTACTTC,CSAPGGAVDIQYF
TRBJ2-2,TRBV12-3/TRBV12-4,many,-,TGTGCCAGCAGCCCCATATACACCGGGGAGCTGTTTTTT,CASSPIYTGELFF
TRBJ2-7,TRBV7-6,-,TRBD1,TGTGCCAGCACCGTTGGACAGGGGTACGAGCAGTACTTC,CASTVGQGYEQYF
TRBJ2-3,TRBV9,many,-,TGTGCCAGCAGCGTAGCTAGCACAGATACGCAGTATTTT,CASSVASTDTQYF
TRBJ1-4,TRBV7-9,many,TRBD1,TGTGCCAGCAGCTTACAGGGGGGAGCAACTAATGAAAAACTGTTTTTT,CASSLQGGATNEKLFF
TRBJ2-4,TRBV6-6,-,-,TGTGCCAGTATACGGGGACTAGCCAAAAACATTCAGTACTTC,CASIRGLAKNIQYF
TRBJ1-1,TRBV12-3/TRBV12-4,many,-,TGTGCCAGCAGTTCACAGGGATTTACTGAAGCTTTCTTT,CASSSQGFTEAFF
TRBJ2-3,TRBV7-9,many,-,TGTGCCAGCAGCCCCGGGTCCGGAGCCCCTACAGATACGCAGTATTTT,CASSPGSGAPTDTQYF
TRBJ1-3,TRBV15,few,-,TGTGCCACCAGCAGAGGGGTCTCTGGAAACACCATATATTTT,CATSRGVSGNTIYF
TRBJ1-1,TRBV28,many,TRBD1,TGTGCCAGCAGAGAATTGACAGGGGGAGTTCGCACTGAAGCTTTCTTT,CASRELTGGVRTEAFF
TRBJ1-5,TRBV2,few,-,TGTGCCAGCAGTGCGGGGGATTTGCTTCTCCAGCCCCAGCATTTT,CASSAGDLLLQPQHF
TRBJ1-1,TRBV5-1,many,-,TGCGCCAGCAGCCAGGATGGGGGTTGGACTGAAGCTTTCTTT,CASSQDGGWTEAFF
TRBJ1-6,TRBV12-3/TRBV12-4,many,-,TGTGCCACTCGGAGCTCCTATAATTCACCCCTCCACTTT,CATRSSYNSPLHF
TRBJ1-1,TRBV2,-,-,TGTGCCAGCGAGCAGGCTGAATTCGCTGAAGCTTTCTTT,CASEQAEFAEAFF
TRBJ2-5,TRBV24-1,many,TRBD2,TGTGCCACCGGGATGGCGGGAGAAGAGACCCAGTACTTC,CATGMAGEETQYF
TRBJ2-3,TRBV20-1,-,-,TGCAGTGCTATTCGCCGCACAGATACGCAGTATTTT,CSAIRRTDTQYF
TRBJ2-7,TRBV6-1,-,-,TGTGCCAGCAGTATAACGGAAACCTACGAGCAGTACTTC,CASSITETYEQYF
TRBJ2-1,TRBV2,few,-,TGTGCCAGCAGTGAGGCCCGATCCTACAATGAGCAGTTCTTC,CASSEARSYNEQFF
TRBJ2-2,TRBV20-1,many,-,TGCAGTGCTAGAGGACAATCGGGCGGGGAGCTGTTTTTT,CSARGQSGGELFF
TRBJ2-7,TRBV5-6,many,-,TGTGCCAGCAGCTTGGTGTCAGGGTACGACGAGCAGTACTTC,CASSLVSGYDEQYF
TRBJ2-3,TRBV29-1,many,-,TGCAGCGCCGTTACTCCTCCAGATACGCAGTATTTT,CSAVTPPDTQYF
TRBJ1-1,TRBV29-1,many,TRBD1,TGCAGCGGAGGACAGGGAGGGGCAACTGAAGCTTTCTTT,CSGGQGGATEAFF
TRBJ1-1,TRBV5-4,many,-,TGTGCCAGCAGCCCGAAGGACACCGAAGCTTTCTTT,CASSPKDTEAFF
TRBJ2-7,TRBV14,many,TRBD1,TGTGCCAGCAGCCTGACCGGGACAGGGGTTTGGGAGCAGTACTTC,CASSLTGTGVWEQYF
TRBJ2-1,TRBV5-6,-,TRBD2,TGTGCCAGCAGCTTGGCACTAGCGGGGGGCGAGCAGTTCTTC,CASSLALAGGEQFF
TRBJ1-5,TRBV13,-,-,TGTGCCAGCAGCCCCCTCCTTACAGGGAAGCAGCCCCAGCATTTT,CASSPLLTGKQPQHF
TRBJ2-3,TRBV2,many,-,TGTGCCAGCAGTGTTCCAGACACGCAGTATTTT,CASSVPDTQYF
TRBJ2-3,TRBV7-6,many,-,TGTGCCAGCAGCTTAAGATCAGGGAAATTCGCAGATACGCAGTATTTT,CASSLRSGKFADTQYF
TRBJ2-7,TRBV7-9,many,TRBD1,TGTGCCAGCAGCACTACGACAGGGTCCTACGAGCAGTACTTC,CASSTTTGSYEQYF
TRBJ2-1,TRBV13,few,TRBD2,TGTGCCAGCAGCTTCGGGACTAGCGTGGGAGAGCAGTTCTTC,CASSFGTSVGEQFF
TRBJ2-7,TRBV6-5,many,-,TGTGCCAGCAGTTACCTGGTCGAGCAGTACTTC,CASSYLVEQYF
TRBJ2-7,TRBV10-3,many,-,TGTGCCATCGAAGGGGCGGGTTCCTACGAGCAGTACTTC,CAIEGAGSYEQYF
TRBJ2-7,TRBV7-2,many,-,TGTGCCAGCAGACTCTCCTCGGGGGGCGGGCAGTACTTC,CASRLSSGGGQYF
TRBJ2-7,TRBV29-1,few,-,TGCAGCGTTGCCGGTCCCCTCGAGCAGTACTTC,CSVAGPLEQYF
TRBJ1-1,TRBV12-3/TRBV12-4,-,-,TGTGCCAGCAGACAGGACGGCGTCTCCGCTTTCTTT,CASRQDGVSAFF
TRBJ2-7,TRBV15,few,-,TGTGCCACTGTTTTTCAGGGAAACTACGAGCAGTACTTC,CATVFQGNYEQYF
TRBJ1-1,TRBV5-1,-,-,TGCGCCAGCAGCTTACAGTGGAACACTGAAGCTTTCTTT,CASSLQWNTEAFF
TRBJ2-5,TRBV25-1,many,-,TGTGCCAGCAGTAAAAGCAAACCGAGAGTCGAGACCCAGTACTTC,CASSKSKPRVETQYF
TRBJ2-1,TRBV7-2,many,TRBD2,TGTGCCAGCAGCCCGGAGCGGGGGGCTCCGGGGAATGAGCAGTTCTTC,CASSPERGAPGNEQFF
TRBJ1-1,TRBV30,-,-,TGTGCCTGGAATGAAAGGGTTAACACTGAAGCTTTCTTT,CAWNERVNTEAFF
TRBJ2-7,TRBV28,many,-,TGTGCCAGCAGTTTATCAGGAGGGCCAGGCGAGCAGTACTTC,CASSLSGGPGEQYF
TRBJ2-1,TRBV3-1,-,TRBD2,TGTGCCAGCAGCCCAGGGACTAGCGGGGACAGCTCCTACAATGAGCAGTTCTTC,CASSPGTSGDSSYNEQFF
TRBJ2-7,TRBV20-1,many,TRBD1,TGCAGTGCTCGGGACAGTCTAGCCTACGAGCAGTACTTC,CSARDSLAYEQYF
TRBJ1-1,TRBV6-6,-,-,TGTGCCAGCGGGCCCGAAGCTTTCTTT,CASGPEAFF